These T cell receptor beta chains were read from a single sample in a study of cytomegalovirus exposure and HLA in healthy donors. Method: immunoSEQ multiplex PCR; TCRdb's copy keeps in-frame clones and lacks some. This sample yields under 150,000 clones, of which just under 80% are seen a single time; around 1.5% belongs to the top ten. Material for sequencing was PBMCs. These receptors all stem from a woman aged 18-29 years in good health and CMV-seronegative. The CDR3 runs from the conserved cysteine through the conserved F or W. A D gene is named only where the DNA matches it firmly. Rows may omit the clone size; those that give it use once, few, many or a size class.

d_call	j_call	clone_size	v_call	cdr3_aa	cdr3_nt
TRBD1	TRBJ1-4	-	TRBV7-2	CASSSLGTDEKLFF	TGTGCCAGCAGCTCACTGGGGACAGATGAAAAACTGTTTTTT
TRBD1	TRBJ1-5	-	TRBV6-1	CASSGDRVGQPQHF	TGTGCCAGCAGTGGGGACAGGGTGGGTCAGCCCCAGCATTTT
TRBD1	TRBJ2-5	-	TRBV7-2	CASSRGQGARIEETQYF	TGTGCCAGCAGCCGGGGACAGGGGGCGCGAATTGAGGAGACCCAGTACTTC
-	TRBJ2-1	-	TRBV20-1	CSPSLGSRQFF	TGCAGTCCATCGCTAGGGAGTCGGCAGTTCTTC
TRBD1	TRBJ1-2	-	TRBV28	CASRSWGGQGNGYTF	TGTGCCAGCAGATCTTGGGGGGGACAGGGGAATGGCTACACCTTC
TRBD1	TRBJ1-2	-	TRBV6-5	CASSRTGTGSYGYTF	TGTGCCAGCAGTAGGACCGGGACAGGGAGCTATGGCTACACCTTC
TRBD2	TRBJ2-5	-	TRBV7-9	CASRKSSGVQTQYF	TGTGCCAGCAGGAAATCTAGCGGGGTGCAGACCCAGTACTTC
-	TRBJ2-5	-	TRBV5-1	CASSLDGWGYETQYF	TGCGCCAGCAGCCTGGACGGATGGGGCTATGAGACCCAGTACTTC
-	TRBJ2-7	-	TRBV6-5	CASSSSGHLLLRF	TGTGCCAGCAGTTCGTCGGGACATTTGCTACTGAGGTTC
-	TRBJ2-1	-	TRBV11-2	CASSLAGYNNEQFF	TGTGCCAGCAGCTTAGCAGGCTATAACAATGAGCAGTTCTTC
TRBD2	TRBJ2-7	-	TRBV4-2	CASSLVKGTSGRREYEQYF	TGTGCCAGCAGCCTTGTCAAAGGGACTAGCGGGAGGCGGGAGTACGAGCAGTACTTC
TRBD1	TRBJ2-5	-	TRBV6-6	CASSYSSTGGETQYF	TGTGCCAGCAGTTACTCTTCAACAGGGGGGGAGACCCAGTACTTC
-	TRBJ1-1	many	TRBV10-2	CASSESGWETEAFF	TGCGCCAGCAGTGAGTCGGGTTGGGAGACTGAAGCTTTCTTT
-	TRBJ2-5	-	TRBV7-2	CASSLGGRAETQYF	TGTGCCAGCAGCTTAGGTGGTCGAGCAGAGACCCAGTACTTC
-	TRBJ2-2	-	TRBV6-5	CASKAITNTGELFF	TGTGCCAGCAAAGCAATAACGAACACCGGGGAGCTGTTTTTT
-	TRBJ2-7	few	TRBV5-5	CASSLPEGEQYF	TGTGCCAGCAGCTTGCCAGAGGGCGAGCAGTACTTC
-	TRBJ2-1	-	TRBV6-6	CASSYDPDNEQFF	TGTGCCAGCAGTTACGATCCGGACAATGAGCAGTTCTTC
-	TRBJ1-5	-	TRBV19	CASSVRGGGNQPQHF	TGTGCCAGTAGTGTCCGGGGTGGAGGTAATCAGCCCCAGCATTTT
-	TRBJ1-6	-	TRBV7-9	CASSLGSGFYNSPLHF	TGTGCCAGCAGCTTAGGATCCGGGTTTTATAATTCACCCCTCCACTTT
TRBD2	TRBJ2-7	-	TRBV30	CAWSVAGADEQYF	TGTGCCTGGAGTGTAGCGGGAGCGGACGAGCAGTACTTC
TRBD2	TRBJ2-1	-	TRBV5-4	CASSPRTSVNNEQFF	TGTGCCAGCAGCCCTAGGACTAGCGTTAACAATGAGCAGTTCTTC
-	TRBJ2-3	few	TRBV6-6	CASRPGGSTDTQYF	TGTGCCAGCCGTCCAGGAGGGAGCACAGATACGCAGTATTTT
-	TRBJ2-2	-	TRBV5-1	CASSGQRTGELFF	TGCGCCAGCAGCGGACAGAGAACCGGGGAGCTGTTTTTT
-	TRBJ1-5	-	TRBV7-8	CASSLVPEFNQPQHF	TGTGCCAGCAGCTTAGTTCCGGAGTTCAATCAGCCCCAGCATTTT
-	TRBJ2-1	few	TRBV7-2	CASSQPNGGMEQFF	TGTGCCAGCAGCCAGCCAAACGGGGGTATGGAGCAGTTCTTC
-	TRBJ2-7	few	TRBV13	CASSLGRAVEQYF	TGTGCCAGCAGCTTAGGCAGGGCGGTCGAGCAGTACTTC
TRBD1	TRBJ1-2	-	TRBV6-5	CASSPTGTGPYGYTF	TGTGCCAGCAGTCCTACCGGGACAGGGCCTTATGGCTACACCTTC
TRBD1	TRBJ1-1	few	TRBV2	CASTLLTGTNTEAFF	TGTGCCAGCACCCTCTTGACAGGGACGAACACTGAAGCTTTCTTT